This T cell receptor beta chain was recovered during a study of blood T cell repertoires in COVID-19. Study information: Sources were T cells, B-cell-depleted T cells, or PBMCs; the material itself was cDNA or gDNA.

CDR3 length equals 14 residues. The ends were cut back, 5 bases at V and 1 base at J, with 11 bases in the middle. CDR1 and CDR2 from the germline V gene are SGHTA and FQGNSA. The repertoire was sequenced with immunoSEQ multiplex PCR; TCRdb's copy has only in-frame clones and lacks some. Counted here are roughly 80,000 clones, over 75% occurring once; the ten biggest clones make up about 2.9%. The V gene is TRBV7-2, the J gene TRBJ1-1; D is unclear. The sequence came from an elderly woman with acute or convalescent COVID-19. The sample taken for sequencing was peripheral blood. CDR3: CASSPQVKNTEAFF. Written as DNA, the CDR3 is TGTGCCAGCAGCCCACAAGTAAAGAACACTGAAGCTTTCTTT.